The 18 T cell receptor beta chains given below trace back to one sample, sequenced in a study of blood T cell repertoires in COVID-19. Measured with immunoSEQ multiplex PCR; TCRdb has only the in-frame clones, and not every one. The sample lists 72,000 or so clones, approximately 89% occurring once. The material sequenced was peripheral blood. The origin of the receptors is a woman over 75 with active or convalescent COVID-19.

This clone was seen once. The CDR3 DNA is TGTGCCAGCTCACACTCCGGGAACCTGGGGAGGAACTATGGCTACACCTTC. Translated: CASSHSGNLGRNYGYTF. This chain uses TRBV18 with TRBJ1-2; D uncertain. The CDR3 sequence is 17 residues long. Trimming took off 4 bases at V and 2 bases at J, with 20 bases between the two ends. Germline lookup yields CDR1 KGHSH and CDR2 LQKENI.

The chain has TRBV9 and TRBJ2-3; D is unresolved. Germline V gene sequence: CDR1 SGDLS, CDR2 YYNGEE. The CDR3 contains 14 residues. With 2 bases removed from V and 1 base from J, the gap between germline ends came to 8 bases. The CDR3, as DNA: TGTGCCAGCAGCGTGAATCCGGGCACAGATACGCAGTATTTT. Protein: CASSVNPGTDTQYF.

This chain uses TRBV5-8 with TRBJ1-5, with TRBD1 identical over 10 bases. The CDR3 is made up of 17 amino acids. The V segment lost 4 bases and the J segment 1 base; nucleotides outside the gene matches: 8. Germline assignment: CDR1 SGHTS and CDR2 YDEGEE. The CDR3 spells CASSRDRGETSNQPQHF. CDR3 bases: TGTGCCAGCAGCCGGGACAGGGGCGAGACGAGCAATCAGCCCCAGCATTTT.

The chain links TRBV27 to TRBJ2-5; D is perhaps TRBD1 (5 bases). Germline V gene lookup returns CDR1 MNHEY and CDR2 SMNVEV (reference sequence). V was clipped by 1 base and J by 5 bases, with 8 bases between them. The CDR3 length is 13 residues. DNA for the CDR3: TGTGCCAGCAGTTTATATGGGGCGGAGACCCAGTACTTC. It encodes CASSLYGAETQYF.

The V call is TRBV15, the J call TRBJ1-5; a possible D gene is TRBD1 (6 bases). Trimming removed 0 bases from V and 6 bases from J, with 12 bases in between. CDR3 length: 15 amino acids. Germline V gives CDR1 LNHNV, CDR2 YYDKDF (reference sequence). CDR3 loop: CATSRDPGAGQPQHF. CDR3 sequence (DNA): TGTGCCACCAGCAGAGATCCAGGGGCCGGTCAGCCCCAGCATTTT.

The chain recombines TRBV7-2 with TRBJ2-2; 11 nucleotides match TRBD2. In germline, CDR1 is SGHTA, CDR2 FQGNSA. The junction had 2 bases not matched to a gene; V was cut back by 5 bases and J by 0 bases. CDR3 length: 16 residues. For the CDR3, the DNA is TGTGCCAGCAGCCCGACTAGCGGGGCGAACACCGGGGAGCTGTTTTTT. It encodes CASSPTSGANTGELFF.

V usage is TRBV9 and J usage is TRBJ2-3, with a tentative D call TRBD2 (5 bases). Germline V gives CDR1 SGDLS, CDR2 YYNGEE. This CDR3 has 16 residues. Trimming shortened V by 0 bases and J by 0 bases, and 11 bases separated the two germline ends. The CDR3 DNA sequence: TGTGCCAGCAGCGTAGGAGTGGGAGTTAGCACAGATACGCAGTATTTT. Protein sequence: CASSVGVGVSTDTQYF. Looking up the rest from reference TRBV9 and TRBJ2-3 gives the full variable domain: DSGVTQTPKHLITATGQRVTLRCSPRSGDLSVYWYQQSLDQGLQFLIQYYNGEERAKGNILERFSAQQFPDLHSELNLSSLELGDSALYFCASSVGVGVSTDTQYFGPGTRLTVL.

For the CDR3, the DNA is TGTGCCAGCAGCCAAGAACCAGCGGGGGGTACCGGGGAGCTGTTTTTT. This sequence encodes CASSQEPAGGTGELFF. The rearrangement links TRBV4-2 to TRBJ2-2; 9 bases agree with TRBD2. The germline CDR1 and CDR2 sequences are LGHNA and YNFKEQ. The CDR3 is 16 amino acids. Trimming at V came to 0 bases and at J to 5 bases, leaving 4 bases not matched to a gene.

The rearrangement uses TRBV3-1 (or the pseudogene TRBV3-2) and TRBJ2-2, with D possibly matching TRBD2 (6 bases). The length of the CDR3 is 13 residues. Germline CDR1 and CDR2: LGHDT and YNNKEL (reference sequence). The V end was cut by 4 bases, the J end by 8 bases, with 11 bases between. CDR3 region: CASSRDLLGELFF. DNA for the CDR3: TGTGCCAGCAGCCGGGACTTGTTGGGGGAGCTGTTTTTT.

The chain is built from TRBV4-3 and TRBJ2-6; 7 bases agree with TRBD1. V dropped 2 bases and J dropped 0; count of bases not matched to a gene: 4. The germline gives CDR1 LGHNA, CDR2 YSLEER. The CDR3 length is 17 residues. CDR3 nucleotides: TGCGCCAGCAGCCAAATACAGGGGTCCTCTGGGGCCAACGTCCTGACTTTC. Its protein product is CASSQIQGSSGANVLTF.

The CDR3 sequence is CASSPPGRALETQYF. The CDR3 DNA reads TGTGCCAGCAGTCCACCCGGGAGGGCGTTAGAGACCCAGTACTTC. The genes are TRBV28 and TRBJ2-5, with 8 bases lining up with TRBD2. V shed 5 bases and J 4 bases; nucleotides not matched to a gene: 9. This CDR3 comprises 15 residues. CDR1 and CDR2 from the germline V gene are MDHEN and SYDVKM.

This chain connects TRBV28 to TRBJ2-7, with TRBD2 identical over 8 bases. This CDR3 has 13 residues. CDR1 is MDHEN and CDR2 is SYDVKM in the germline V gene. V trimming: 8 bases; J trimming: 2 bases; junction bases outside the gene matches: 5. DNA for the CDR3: TGTGCCAGCTCCCGGGGGGGGGCCTACGAGCAGTACTTC. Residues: CASSRGGAYEQYF.

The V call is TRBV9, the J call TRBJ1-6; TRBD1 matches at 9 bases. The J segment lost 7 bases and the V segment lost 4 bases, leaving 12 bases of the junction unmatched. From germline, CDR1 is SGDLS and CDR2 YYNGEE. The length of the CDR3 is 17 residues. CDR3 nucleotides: TGTGCCAGCAGCTCCACCGGGACAGGGTTTTTGAATTCACCCCTCCACTTT. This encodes CASSSTGTGFLNSPLHF.

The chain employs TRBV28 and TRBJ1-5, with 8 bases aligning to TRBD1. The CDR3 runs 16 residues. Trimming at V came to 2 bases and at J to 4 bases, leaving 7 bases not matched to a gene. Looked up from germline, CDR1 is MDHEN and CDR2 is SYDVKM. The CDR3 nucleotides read TGTGCCAGCAGTTTAGGGTACAGGGGGGTGAATCAGCCCCAGCATTTT. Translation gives CASSLGYRGVNQPQHF.

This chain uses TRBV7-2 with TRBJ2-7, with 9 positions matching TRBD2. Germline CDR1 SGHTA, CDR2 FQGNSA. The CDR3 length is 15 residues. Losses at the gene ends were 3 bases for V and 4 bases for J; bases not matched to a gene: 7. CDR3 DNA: TGTGCCAGCAGCTTGGGCGGGGGGGGCCGGTACGAGCAGTACTTC. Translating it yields CASSLGGGGRYEQYF.

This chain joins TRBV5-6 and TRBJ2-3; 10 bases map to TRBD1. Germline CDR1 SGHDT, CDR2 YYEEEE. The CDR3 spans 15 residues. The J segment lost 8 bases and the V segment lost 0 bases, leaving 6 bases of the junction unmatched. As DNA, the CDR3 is TGTGCCAGCAGCTTGGGGGGGACAGGGGAGAGTACGCAGTATTTT. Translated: CASSLGGTGESTQYF. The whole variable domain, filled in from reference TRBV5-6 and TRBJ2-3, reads DAGVTQSPTHLIKTRGQQVTLRCSPKSGHDTVSWYQQALGQGPQFIFQYYEEEERQRGNFPDRFSGHQFPNYSSELNVNALLLGDSALYLCASSLGGTGESTQYFGPGTRLTVL.

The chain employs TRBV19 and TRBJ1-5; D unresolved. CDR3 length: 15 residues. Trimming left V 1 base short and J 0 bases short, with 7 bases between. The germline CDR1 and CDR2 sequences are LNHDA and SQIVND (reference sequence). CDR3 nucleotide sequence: TGTGCCAGTAGTATAGGGCATTATAGCAATCAGCCCCAGCATTTT. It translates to CASSIGHYSNQPQHF. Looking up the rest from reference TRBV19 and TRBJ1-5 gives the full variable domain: DGGITQSPKYLFRKEGQNVTLSCEQNLNHDAMYWYRQDPGQGLRLIYYSQIVNDFQKGDIAEGYSVSREKKESFPLTVTSAQKNPTAFYLCASSIGHYSNQPQHFGDGTRLSIL.

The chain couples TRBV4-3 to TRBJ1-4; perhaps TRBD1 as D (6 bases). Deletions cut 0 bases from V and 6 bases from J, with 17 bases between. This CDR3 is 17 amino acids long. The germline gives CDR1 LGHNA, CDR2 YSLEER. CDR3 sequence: CASSQEFSRGRDEKLFF. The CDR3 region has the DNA TGCGCCAGCAGCCAAGAGTTCTCCAGGGGACGGGATGAAAAACTGTTTTTT.